This passage covers 8 T cell receptor beta chains from one sample sequenced in a study of blood T cells in healthy people across ages (dated by TCRdb to the mid-2010s). Libraries came from 5' RACE. TCRdb lists the instrument as Illumina HiSeq 2500. A second roughly 7 to 12 cycle PCR used a sample-barcoded 5' primer and a J-beta primer mix. TCRdb redid the processing of the public reads, applying fastp at Q25 and MiXCR, and retained in-frame beta chains. Identical CDR3 proteins give one entry, which carries the most common genes and DNA. Counted in this sample were 650,000 to 1,000,000 distinct CDR3 sequences; 35% to 40% of them appeared once. 10% to 15% of the sample goes to the ten largest clones. The specimen was blood. These receptor sequences come from a man younger than 30 in good health.

This clonotype was seen many times. The rearrangement uses TRBV28 and TRBJ1-2; TRBD1 is a possible D gene (5 bases). The length of the CDR3 is 14 residues. Germline values: CDR1 MDHEN, CDR2 SYDVKM. The V and J ends lost 6 bases and 1 base respectively, with 12 bases between them. CDR3 DNA sequence: TGTGCCAGCAGCGAGGACACCTTTAACTATGGCTACACCTTC. It specifies CASSEDTFNYGYTF.

The chain has TRBV27 and TRBJ1-2, with a weak D call TRBD1 (6 bases). The CDR3 extends over 14 amino acids. Germline V gene sequence: CDR1 MNHEY, CDR2 SMNVEV (reference sequence). Trimming stripped 6 bases from V and 4 bases from J, with 15 bases between. CDR3: CASRSMGGGYGYTF. The CDR3 DNA follows: TGTGCCAGCAGATCTATGGGAGGGGGCTATGGCTACACCTTC.

The table lists this clonotype with a few counts. V usage is TRBV2 and J usage is TRBJ1-1; D perhaps matches TRBD1 (6 bases). The CDR3 has 16 residues. CDR1 is SNHLY, CDR2 FYNNEI, per germline. The V end lost 5 bases, the J end lost 0 bases, and 16 bases lay between the germline ends. CDR3 in DNA: TGTGCCAGCAGTCTAAACAGGGCCTCGGTGAACACTGAAGCTTTCTTT. This codes for CASSLNRASVNTEAFF.

The chain recombines TRBV20-1 with TRBJ1-1, with TRBD1 identical over 8 bases. Unmatched junction bases numbered 5, after V lost 5 bases and J lost 3 bases. The germline V gene has CDR1 DFQATT and CDR2 SNEGSKA (reference sequence). This CDR3 contains 13 residues. The CDR3 loop reads CSARSDRDTEAFF. CDR3 nucleotide sequence: TGCAGTGCTCGCTCGGACAGGGACACTGAAGCTTTCTTT.

The chain joins TRBV20-1 to TRBJ2-1; D remains unclear. The CDR3 sequence is 10 residues long. The V gene's germline CDR1 is DFQATT and CDR2 SNEGSKA (reference sequence). The germline V and J ends were trimmed by 8 bases and 7 bases, with 9 bases remaining between them. The CDR3 DNA sequence: TGCAGTCAATCGGCGAATGAGCAGTTCTTC. Its protein product is CSQSANEQFF.

This clonotype was observed a few times. This rearrangement joins TRBV27 to TRBJ1-2; 8 positions agree with TRBD1. The J segment lost 8 bases and the V segment lost 5 bases, leaving 7 bases of the junction unmatched. Germline V gives CDR1 MNHEY, CDR2 SMNVEV (reference sequence). This CDR3 region has 13 residues. DNA for the CDR3: TGTGCCAGCAGTCCCGGACAGGGAGTGGGCTACACCTTC. It specifies CASSPGQGVGYTF.

The V gene is TRBV3-1, the J gene TRBJ1-5, with a possible D match to TRBD1 (5 bases). CDR3 size: 15 residues. Germline CDR1 and CDR2: LGHDT and YNNKEL (reference sequence). V dropped 0 bases and J dropped 11 bases, with 17 bases sitting between them. The CDR3: CASSQDLSGILSQHF. The CDR3 region has the DNA TGTGCCAGCAGCCAAGATTTATCAGGGATTCTGTCCCAGCATTTT. The full variable domain, with the rest looked up from reference TRBV3-1 and TRBJ1-5, is DTAVSQTPKYLVTQMGNDKSIKCEQNLGHDTMYWYKQDSKKFLKIMFSYNNKELIINETVPNRFSPKSPDKAHLNLHINSLELGDSAVYFCASSQDLSGILSQHFGDGTRLSIL.

The V call is TRBV29-1, the J call TRBJ2-1; the D gene is possibly TRBD1 (5 bases). Germline V gene lookup returns CDR1 SQVTM and CDR2 ANQGSEA. The CDR3 is made up of 12 amino acids. The V gene lost 5 bases and the J gene lost 10 bases, with 15 bases spanning the gap. The CDR3 reads CSVTDSTYEQFF. The CDR3 nucleotides are TGCAGCGTTACTGACAGCACCTACGAGCAGTTCTTC.